The clone carrying this T cell receptor beta chain was seen a few times. The repertoire was sequenced with immunoSEQ multiplex PCR; TCRdb's copy has only in-frame clones and lacks some. Seen here are a few hundred thousand clones, 85% to 90% observed once, and the top ten hold 3% to 4%. This record belongs to a study of blood T cell repertoires in COVID-19. Overall study: Some COVID-19 samples were acute and others convalescent; all came from the United States, Italy and Spain. PBMCs, B-cell-depleted T cells, or T cells were the source of the cDNA or gDNA that made up the material.

CDR1 MDHEN and CDR2 SYDVKM come from the germline V gene. V was clipped by 2 bases and J by 2 bases, with 10 bases between them. CDR3 size: 15 residues. The source of this sequence is a woman in her forties or fifties with active or convalescent COVID-19. The sample taken for sequencing was peripheral blood. The V and J genes are TRBV28 and TRBJ1-5, with D unresolved. The CDR3 DNA reads TGTGCCAGCAGTTTAACTGTCATCGGCAATCAGCCCCAGCATTTT. Encoded protein: CASSLTVIGNQPQHF. The complete variable domain, with remaining parts taken from reference TRBV28 and TRBJ1-5, reads DVKVTQSSRYLVKRTGEKVFLECVQDMDHENMFWYRQDPGLGLRLIYFSYDVKMKEKGDIPEGYSVSREKKERFSLILESASTNQTSMYLCASSLTVIGNQPQHFGDGTRLSIL.